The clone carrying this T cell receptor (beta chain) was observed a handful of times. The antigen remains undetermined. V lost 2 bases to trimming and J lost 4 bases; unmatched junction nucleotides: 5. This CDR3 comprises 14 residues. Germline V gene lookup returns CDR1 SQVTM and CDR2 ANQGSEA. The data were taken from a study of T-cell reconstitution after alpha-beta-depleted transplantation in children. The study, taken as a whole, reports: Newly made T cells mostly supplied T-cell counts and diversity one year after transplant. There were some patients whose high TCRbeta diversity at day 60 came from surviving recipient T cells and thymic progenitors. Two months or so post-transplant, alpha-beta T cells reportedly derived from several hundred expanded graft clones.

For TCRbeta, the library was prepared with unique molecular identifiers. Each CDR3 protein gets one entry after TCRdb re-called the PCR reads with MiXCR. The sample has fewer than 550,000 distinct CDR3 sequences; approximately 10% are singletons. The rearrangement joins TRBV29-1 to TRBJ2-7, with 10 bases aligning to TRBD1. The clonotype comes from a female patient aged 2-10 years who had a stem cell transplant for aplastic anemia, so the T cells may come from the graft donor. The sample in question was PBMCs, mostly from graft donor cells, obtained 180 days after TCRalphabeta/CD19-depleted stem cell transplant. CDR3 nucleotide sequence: TGCAGCGTTGAAACATCGGGACAGGGGTACGAGCAGTACTTC. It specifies CSVETSGQGYEQYF.